The entry below gives a single T cell receptor beta chain sequence along with its context. No antigen is known for it. These data belong to a study of shared clonotypes between healthy human individuals. General study results and limits: It was anticipated that sequencing depth would influence how many clonotypes donors shared.

Data came from immunoSEQ multiplex PCR; TCRdb stores just in-frame clones and leaves some out. The table lists more than 2,000,000 clones, 85% to 95% of them singletons. The clonotype comes from a man aged 18 to 30 in good health. Some clones in this sample may be carry-over from other donors' samples. The sequenced sample consisted of naive CD4+ T cells from PBMCs. The subset is: CD45RA+ positively selected.

The CDR3 is CASSAPGQGNSPLHF. The DNA of the CDR3 is TGTGCCAGCAGCGCTCCGGGACAGGGTAATTCACCCCTCCACTTT. The rearrangement joins TRBV7-9 to TRBJ1-6; 9 nucleotides line up with TRBD1. Germline trimming cut 5 bases from V and 6 bases from J; bases unmatched to any gene: 5. The length of the CDR3 is 15 residues. Germline V lookup: CDR1 SEHNR, CDR2 FQNEAQ (reference sequence).